One sample yielded the 25 T cell receptor beta chains listed below, sequenced in a study of blood T cells in healthy people across ages (dated by TCRdb to between 2015 and 2017). Receptors were amplified or captured by 5' RACE. TCRdb lists the instrument as Illumina HiSeq 2500. A second PCR of 7 to 11 cycles was performed with a sample-barcoded 5' primer and a J-beta primer mix. The public reads were reanalyzed by TCRdb: fastp trimming at Q25, MiXCR alignment, in-frame beta chains only. Each record represents a unique CDR3 protein, reported with the most common genes and DNA among its rows. Recorded for this sample are roughly 500,000 distinct CDR3 sequences; 25% to 30% of them occurred a single time. Less than 20% of the sample belongs to the ten largest clones. Sequenced: blood. The source is a woman in her 70s in good health.

This clonotype appeared a few times. This chain links TRBV5-1 with TRBJ2-2; D may be TRBD1 (5 bases). V was pared by 1 base and J by 2 bases, with 21 bases between. Germline CDR1 is SGHRS and CDR2 is YFSETQ. The CDR3 runs 19 residues. The CDR3 bases are TGCGCCAGCAGCTTGTTTCGAGATGGTCTCGACAGTAACACCGGGGAGCTGTTTTTT. Translating gives CASSLFRDGLDSNTGELFF.

This clonotype was counted only a few times. V gene TRBV7-2 combines with J gene TRBJ1-1; a weak D match, TRBD1 (5 bases). Per germline, CDR1 SGHTA and CDR2 FQGNSA. The V end was cut by 5 bases, the J end by 8 bases, with 12 bases between. The CDR3 has 12 amino acids. CDR3 amino acids: CASSPDGAEAFF. The CDR3 nucleotides read TGTGCCAGCAGCCCAGACGGGGCCGAAGCTTTCTTT.

This clonotype was counted between two and nine times. The genes are TRBV20-1 and TRBJ1-1; perhaps TRBD1 as D (6 bases). Per the germline V gene, CDR1 is DFQATT and CDR2 is SNEGSKA (reference sequence). V lost 0 bases, J lost 4 bases, and 15 bases lay in between. The CDR3 totals 15 residues. CDR3 bases: TGCAGTGCTAGAGATTGGCGGGGGCGGGCCACTGAAGCTTTCTTT. Translated, it gives CSARDWRGRATEAFF.

This clonotype was detected only a few times. This chain uses TRBV7-2 with TRBJ1-5; unclear D gene. Trimming stripped 1 base from V and 0 bases from J, with 10 bases between. CDR1 and CDR2 from the germline V gene are SGHTA and FQGNSA. This CDR3 spans 16 amino acids. The CDR3 loop reads CASSLEAGYSNQPQHF. CDR3 nucleotide sequence: TGTGCCAGCAGCTTAGAGGCAGGATATAGCAATCAGCCCCAGCATTTT.

The genes are TRBV12-3 or TRBV12-4 and TRBJ1-3; 7 positions agree with TRBD1. V gave up 7 bases and J gave up 5 bases; unmatched junction bases: 11. CDR3 size: 15 residues. The chain's CDR3 is CASTKGMTGRNTIYF. Written as DNA, the CDR3 is TGTGCCAGCACCAAAGGGATGACAGGGAGAAACACCATATATTTT.

The chain has TRBV14 and TRBJ1-2; D remains ambiguous. Trimming removed 4 bases at V and 1 base at J, with 13 bases between. Germline V CDR1 and CDR2: SGHDN, FVKESK. The CDR3 extends over 15 amino acids. Written as DNA, the CDR3 is TGTGCCAGCAGCCCTTTTCTGGAACTTAACTATGGCTACACCTTC. As protein: CASSPFLELNYGYTF.

V gene TRBV20-1 combines with J gene TRBJ1-5, with 7 nucleotides matching TRBD1. Germline V gene sequence: CDR1 DFQATT, CDR2 SNEGSKA (reference sequence). The CDR3 sequence is 15 residues long. Germline trimming cut 0 bases from V and 4 bases from J; bases unmatched to any gene: 6. The CDR3 coding sequence is TGCAGTGCTAGAGACAGGGGGTCTGGAAATCAGCCCCAGCATTTT. It is translated as CSARDRGSGNQPQHF.

This clonotype has more than one count but fewer than ten. The rearrangement links TRBV20-1 to TRBJ2-5, with D perhaps TRBD2 (6 bases). The J call is uncertain, as TRBJ2-7 better fits the DNA end. CDR3 length equals 14 residues. From germline, CDR1 is DFQATT and CDR2 SNEGSKA (reference sequence). CDR3: CSAREGTASYEQYF. In DNA, the CDR3 is TGCAGTGCTAGAGAAGGGACTGCTAGCTACGAGCAGTACTTC.

The chain joins TRBV4-2 to TRBJ2-1; 9 nucleotides line up with TRBD2. CDR3 length: 18 residues. V was clipped by 0 bases and J by 3 bases; unmatched bases: 9. Per germline, CDR1 LGHNA and CDR2 YNFKEQ. CDR3 sequence reads: CASSQDTWASGVYNEQFF. The DNA of the CDR3 is TGTGCCAGCAGCCAAGATACTTGGGCTAGCGGGGTCTACAATGAGCAGTTCTTC.

In its sample, this clonotype was seen a few times. This rearrangement joins TRBV7-2 to TRBJ1-5; maybe TRBD1 (6 bases). There are 14 residues in the CDR3. V was clipped by 4 bases and J by 3 bases, with 10 bases between them. Germline V gene sequence: CDR1 SGHTA, CDR2 FQGNSA. In nucleotides, the CDR3 is TGTGCCAGCAGCTCACAGGGTTACAATCAGCCCCAGCATTTT. This sequence encodes CASSSQGYNQPQHF. Together with reference TRBV7-2 and TRBJ1-5, the CDR3 gives the full variable domain: GAGVSQSPSNKVTEKGKDVELRCDPISGHTALYWYRQSLGQGLEFLIYFQGNSAPDKSGLPSDRFSAERTGGSVSTLTIQRTQQEDSAVYLCASSSQGYNQPQHFGDGTRLSIL.

The rearrangement links TRBV5-1 to TRBJ2-3, with TRBD2 matching 8 bases. The CDR3 covers 17 residues. V gave up 4 bases and J gave up 0 bases; unmatched junction bases: 10. Germline CDR1 is SGHRS and CDR2 is YFSETQ. CDR3 sequence: CASSPNGRGRSTDTQYF. The CDR3 DNA reads TGCGCCAGCAGCCCGAACGGGAGGGGCCGGAGCACAGATACGCAGTATTTT.

The chain is built from TRBV2 and TRBJ1-4, with D possibly matching TRBD1 (6 bases). Trimming removed 4 bases from V and 7 bases from J, with 16 bases in between. The CDR3 loop spans 15 amino acids. Germline loops: CDR1 SNHLY, CDR2 FYNNEI. CDR3 sequence reads: CASSVSEGGGEKLFF. CDR3 DNA sequence: TGTGCCAGCAGTGTTAGTGAGGGGGGCGGTGAAAAACTGTTTTTT.

This clonotype was observed at least ten times. The rearrangement uses TRBV7-9 and TRBJ1-2; a possible D gene is TRBD1 (5 bases). Looked up from germline, CDR1 is SEHNR and CDR2 is FQNEAQ (reference sequence). Trimming pared 5 bases from V and 1 base from J, leaving 14 bases between. The CDR3 covers 15 residues. The CDR3 spells CASSPARQINYGYTF. CDR3 DNA: TGTGCCAGCAGCCCCGCCCGACAGATTAACTATGGCTACACCTTC.

As for this clonotype: One end of the junction does not line up with germline, which may come from a read error. The chain couples TRBV6-2 or TRBV6-3 to TRBJ2-7; D is unresolved. The CDR3 loop spans 14 amino acids. Germline V CDR1 and CDR2: MNHEY, SVGEGT. The CDR3 loop reads CASSSSWASYEQYF. CDR3 in DNA: TGTGCCAGTAGTTCTAGTTGGGCCTCCTACGAGCAGTACTTC.

The V and J genes are TRBV5-1 and TRBJ1-1; 10 nucleotides match TRBD1. Germline-derived CDR1 and CDR2 are SGHRS and YFSETQ. This CDR3 has 16 residues. J was trimmed by 4 bases and V by 7 bases; bases with no gene match: 13. CDR3 protein: CASLPGQGTPSTEAFF. In DNA, the CDR3 is TGCGCCAGCCTCCCGGGACAGGGGACGCCGAGCACTGAAGCTTTCTTT.

CDR3 sequence: CASSAVASGGQETQYF. Here the CDR3 DNA reads TGTGCCAGCAGTGCAGTAGCTAGCGGGGGCCAAGAGACCCAGTACTTC. This chain uses TRBV2 with TRBJ2-5, with 10 bases that match TRBD2. The germline V gene has CDR1 SNHLY and CDR2 FYNNEI. J was trimmed by 1 base and V by 4 bases; bases with no gene match: 6. The CDR3 extends over 16 amino acids. Looking up the rest from reference TRBV2 and TRBJ2-5 gives the full variable domain: EPEVTQTPSHQVTQMGQEVILRCVPISNHLYFYWYRQILGQKVEFLVSFYNNEISEKSEIFDDQFSVERPDGSNFTLKIRSTKLEDSAMYFCASSAVASGGQETQYFGPGTRLLVL.

The chain has TRBV12-3 or TRBV12-4 and TRBJ1-2; no clear D gene. The CDR3 is 11 residues long. V lost 0 bases, J lost 6 bases, and 2 bases lay in between. The CDR3 spells CASSLAHGYTF. The CDR3 bases are TGTGCCAGCAGTTTAGCTCATGGCTACACCTTC.

The CDR3 nucleotides are TGTGCCAGTAGTATTCAGGCAGGGAGGAACACTGAAGCTTTCTTT. Its translation: CASSIQAGRNTEAFF. The chain is built from TRBV19 and TRBJ1-1, with D tentatively TRBD1 (5 bases). Germline lookup yields CDR1 LNHDA and CDR2 SQIVND (reference sequence). Deletions cut 3 bases from V and 1 base from J, with 12 bases between. The CDR3 runs 15 residues.

The V gene is TRBV9, the J gene TRBJ2-3; 7 positions match TRBD2. This CDR3 is 17 amino acids long. CDR1 SGDLS and CDR2 YYNGEE come from the germline V gene. Trimming at V came to 4 bases and at J to 2 bases, leaving 13 bases not matched to a gene. CDR3 DNA sequence: TGTGCCAGCAGCCAATCAGGGTGGGGGGGATCCACAGATACGCAGTATTTT. The encoded protein is CASSQSGWGGSTDTQYF.

The chain combines TRBV4-3 with TRBJ2-3; no definite D call. Trimming cost V 0 bases and J 8 bases, with 15 bases left between them. The germline V gene encodes CDR1 LGHNA and CDR2 YSLEER. The CDR3 extends over 15 amino acids. The CDR3 spells CASSQDQSNGVTQYF. The DNA for the CDR3 is TGCGCCAGCAGCCAAGATCAGTCCAATGGTGTTACGCAGTATTTT.

The rearrangement joins TRBV20-1 to TRBJ2-4; 9 bases match TRBD2. Germline CDR1 is DFQATT and CDR2 is SNEGSKA (reference sequence). V shed 6 bases and J 7 bases; nucleotides not matched to a gene: 4. The CDR3 has 12 amino acids. Written as DNA, the CDR3 is TGCAGTGCAAGCAGCGGGGGGAACATTCAGTACTTC. It specifies CSASSGGNIQYF.

The chain has TRBV11-3 and TRBJ1-1, with TRBD1 as a possible D gene (5 bases). V was pared by 2 bases and J by 8 bases, with 12 bases between. Germline CDR1 and CDR2: SGHNT and YENEEA. The CDR3 sequence is 13 residues long. CDR3 amino acids: CASSLLTEGEAFF. As DNA, the CDR3 is TGTGCCAGCAGCTTATTGACAGAGGGGGAAGCTTTCTTT.

The genes are TRBV7-3 and TRBJ2-6; TRBD1 or TRBD2 may be the D gene (5 bases each). V gave up 5 bases and J gave up 1 base, with 15 bases separating them. CDR3 length: 17 residues. The germline V gene has CDR1 SGHTA and CDR2 FQGTGA. The CDR3 nucleotides read TGTGCCAGCAGCCCCGGACTCAGGGTTTCTGGGGCCAACGTCCTGACTTTC. It yields the protein CASSPGLRVSGANVLTF.

As DNA, the CDR3 is TGTGCCACCAGACAGGGAGTGAACACTGAAGCTTTCTTT. Translated, it gives CATRQGVNTEAFF. The V and J genes are TRBV6-1 and TRBJ1-1; TRBD1 matches at 7 bases. Germline V gene lookup returns CDR1 MNHNS and CDR2 SASEGT. The CDR3 covers 13 residues. The V segment lost 10 bases and the J segment 0 bases; nucleotides outside the gene matches: 5.

This clonotype was counted between two and nine times. This chain uses TRBV11-3 with TRBJ1-1; D possibly corresponds to TRBD1 (5 bases). Trimming cost V 7 bases and J 5 bases, with 14 bases left between them. The CDR3 contains 13 residues. The germline CDR1 and CDR2 sequences are SGHNT and YENEEA. For the CDR3, the DNA is TGTGCCAGCAACCTCCGCGGGGGGACTGAAGCTTTCTTT. Its protein is CASNLRGGTEAFF.